This T cell receptor (beta chain) was recorded in a study of blood T cells in healthy people across ages. The authors ran a second PCR of about 7 to 11 cycles using a sample-barcoded 5' primer and a J-beta primer mix. In TCRdb, the 5' RACE reads were re-called with MiXCR into one record per CDR3 protein. The table records more than 650,000 distinct CDR3 sequences, 50% to 65% of them present only once. From germline, CDR1 is SQVTM and CDR2 ANQGSEA. V was clipped by 6 bases and J by 3 bases, with 24 bases between them. The CDR3 covers 17 residues. The rearrangement uses TRBV29-1 and TRBJ2-4; D is uncertain. Sequenced material: blood. The clonotype was recovered from an elderly man in good health. In DNA form, the CDR3 reads TGCAGCGTCCTAAACTTTTTTGACCATTCCGGCAAAAACATTCAGTACTTC. It yields the protein CSVLNFFDHSGKNIQYF. The full variable domain, in which reference TRBV29-1 and TRBJ2-4 provide the parts outside the CDR3, is SAVISQKPSRDICQRGTSLTIQCQVDSQVTMMFWYRQQPGQSLTLIATANQGSEATYESGFVIDKFPISRPNLTFSTLTVSNMSPEDSSIYLCSVLNFFDHSGKNIQYFGAGTRLSVL.